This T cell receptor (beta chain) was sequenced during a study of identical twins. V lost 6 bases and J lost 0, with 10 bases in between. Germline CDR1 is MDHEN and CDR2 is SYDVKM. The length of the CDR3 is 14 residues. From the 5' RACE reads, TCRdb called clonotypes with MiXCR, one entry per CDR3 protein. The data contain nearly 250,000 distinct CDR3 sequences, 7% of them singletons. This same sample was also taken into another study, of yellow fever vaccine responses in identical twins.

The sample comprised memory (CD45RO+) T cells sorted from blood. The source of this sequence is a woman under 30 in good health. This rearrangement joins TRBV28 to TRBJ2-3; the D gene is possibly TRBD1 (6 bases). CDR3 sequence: CASRGDISTDTQYF. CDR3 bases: TGTGCCAGCAGGGGGGACATTAGCACAGATACGCAGTATTTT.